The 30 T cell receptor beta chains in this list originate from one sample, sequenced in a study of cytomegalovirus exposure and HLA in healthy donors. It was with 60 Vbeta and 13 Jbeta primers that the PCR ran. Only in-frame clones appear in the TCRdb table, and some are missing; sequencing was by immunoSEQ multiplex PCR. Of about 160,000 clones listed, roughly 85% are singletons. Sequencing used PBMCs. These receptor sequences come from a man in his forties in good health and CMV-seronegative.

V gene TRBV30 combines with J gene TRBJ2-1, with 9 positions matching TRBD1. The CDR3 is 17 amino acids. Germline V gene data show CDR1 as GTSNPN and CDR2 as SVGIG (reference sequence). V lost 0 bases to trimming and J lost 8 bases; unmatched junction nucleotides: 14. In nucleotides, the CDR3 is TGTGCCTGGAGTGTCTACTATGTGGGACAGGGACGGGATGAGCAGTTCTTC. It yields the protein CAWSVYYVGQGRDEQFF.

In this sample, this clone turned up a few times. The CDR3 reads CASSFDGSTDTQYF. CDR3 in DNA: TGTGCCAGCAGCTTTGACGGGAGCACAGATACGCAGTATTTT. The V gene is TRBV7-2, the J gene TRBJ2-3; D gene ambiguous. The ends were cut back, 3 bases at V and 0 bases at J, with 7 bases in the middle. The CDR3 runs to 14 residues. Per germline, CDR1 SGHTA and CDR2 FQGNSA.

The V and J genes are TRBV9 and TRBJ2-2; D is possibly TRBD2 (5 bases). Per the germline V gene, CDR1 is SGDLS and CDR2 is YYNGEE. V lost 0 bases to trimming and J lost 7 bases, with 13 bases between them. CDR3 length: 15 amino acids. This CDR3 reads CASSVETRTNGELFF. As DNA, the CDR3 is TGTGCCAGCAGCGTAGAAACTAGAACGAACGGGGAGCTGTTTTTT.

This clone came up once. CDR3 DNA sequence: TGTGCCAGTAGTAAGTGGGCACACCAAAGCACAGATACGCAGTATTTT. Translation: CASSKWAHQSTDTQYF. The chain employs TRBV19 and TRBJ2-3, with D uncertain. The germline V gene encodes CDR1 LNHDA and CDR2 SQIVND (reference sequence). V was cut by 4 bases and J by 0 bases, with 14 bases left in between. The length of the CDR3 is 16 residues.

The chain carries TRBV7-9 and TRBJ2-7, with 7 nucleotides matching TRBD2. Germline values: CDR1 SEHNR, CDR2 FQNEAQ (reference sequence). CDR3 length: 14 amino acids. The V segment lost 7 bases and the J segment 6 bases; nucleotides outside the gene matches: 12. The CDR3 DNA sequence: TGTGCCAGCACCCCTGACGGGGGGTTTTCCGAGCAGTACTTC. Amino acids: CASTPDGGFSEQYF.

The V gene is TRBV29-1, the J gene TRBJ2-1; 8 positions agree with TRBD2. CDR3 size: 14 residues. Trimming at V came to 1 base and at J to 7 bases, leaving 6 bases not matched to a gene. Germline CDR1 and CDR2: SQVTM and ANQGSEA. CDR3 region: CSVEGTSSWNEQFF. The CDR3 DNA follows: TGCAGCGTTGAAGGGACTAGCTCGTGGAATGAGCAGTTCTTC.

This clone was recorded a few times. The chain employs TRBV4-2 and TRBJ1-4; TRBD1 might be the D (6 bases). This CDR3 region has 15 residues. Trimming stripped 4 bases from V and 7 bases from J, with 16 bases between. Per the germline V gene, CDR1 is LGHNA and CDR2 is YNFKEQ. The CDR3 reads CASSLRRGGSEKLFF. DNA of the CDR3: TGTGCCAGCAGCCTTCGTAGGGGGGGTAGTGAAAAACTGTTTTTT.

The chain joins TRBV5-1 to TRBJ2-2; 11 bases map to TRBD2. V gave up 4 bases and J gave up 2 bases; unmatched junction bases: 7. The CDR3 is 17 amino acids. Germline V CDR1 and CDR2: SGHRS, YFSETQ. The CDR3 nucleotides are TGCGCCAGCAGCCAATTGGGACTAGCGGAAAACACCGGGGAGCTGTTTTTT. It translates to CASSQLGLAENTGELFF.

The chain couples TRBV2 to TRBJ2-7, with TRBD2 matching 14 bases. Per the germline V gene, CDR1 is SNHLY and CDR2 is FYNNEI. J was trimmed by 4 bases and V by 0 bases; bases with no gene match: 5. CDR3 length equals 17 residues. The CDR3 reads CASSEAGGTSGSYEQYF. CDR3 in DNA: TGTGCCAGCAGTGAAGCGGGCGGGACTAGCGGGAGTTACGAGCAGTACTTC.

The genes are TRBV18 and TRBJ2-7; D perhaps matches TRBD2 (5 bases). Germline V gene sequence: CDR1 KGHSH, CDR2 LQKENI. The CDR3 is 15 amino acids. Trimming shortened V by 0 bases and J by 6 bases, and 15 bases separated the two germline ends. The CDR3 sequence is CASSPPSGTAFEQYF. Written as DNA, the CDR3 is TGTGCCAGCTCACCACCTTCGGGAACTGCGTTCGAGCAGTACTTC.

The rearrangement links TRBV9 to TRBJ2-2, with TRBD1 as a possible D gene (6 bases). V lost 4 bases and J 1 base, leaving 17 bases between the germline ends. From germline, CDR1 is SGDLS and CDR2 YYNGEE. The length of the CDR3 is 17 residues. The CDR3 region has the DNA TGTGCCAGCAGCCAATTCACAAACAGGGTGAACACCGGGGAGCTGTTTTTT. Translating gives CASSQFTNRVNTGELFF.

The chain has TRBV5-4 and TRBJ2-7; 7 bases fit TRBD1. The CDR3 covers 14 residues. Germline loops: CDR1 SGHNT, CDR2 YYREEE (reference sequence). V lost 9 bases to trimming and J lost 2 bases; unmatched junction nucleotides: 11. The CDR3 DNA reads TGTGCCATCAAAGGGGATCAGGGGGCCTACGAGCAGTACTTC. This translates into CAIKGDQGAYEQYF.

This clone appeared once. The chain couples TRBV5-1 to TRBJ2-5; 14 nucleotides align to TRBD2. The CDR3 consists of 17 residues. Germline V lookup: CDR1 SGHRS, CDR2 YFSETQ. Trimming took 4 bases from V and 4 from J; bases not matched to a gene: 9. The CDR3 region is CASSGGLAGVPGETQYF. In DNA, the CDR3 is TGCGCCAGCAGCGGGGGACTAGCGGGAGTGCCAGGAGAGACCCAGTACTTC. Variable domain in full (rest from reference TRBV5-1 and TRBJ2-5): KAGVTQTPRYLIKTRGQQVTLSCSPISGHRSVSWYQQTPGQGLQFLFEYFSETQRNKGNFPGRFSGRQFSNSRSEMNVSTLELGDSALYLCASSGGLAGVPGETQYFGPGTRLLVL.

This chain connects TRBV27 to TRBJ1-2, with D maybe TRBD1 (6 bases). The CDR3 runs 13 residues. Trimming left V 5 bases short and J 5 bases short, with 12 bases between. CDR1 and CDR2 from the germline V gene are MNHEY and SMNVEV (reference sequence). This CDR3 reads CASSRQQGYGYTF. DNA of the CDR3: TGTGCCAGCAGTCGCCAACAGGGTTATGGCTACACCTTC.

This chain uses TRBV6-5 with TRBJ2-1; 11 nucleotides agree with TRBD2. V shed 4 bases and J 5 bases; nucleotides not matched to a gene: 4. The germline V gene has CDR1 MNHEY and CDR2 SVGAGI. This CDR3 comprises 15 residues. This CDR3 is CASSSRLAGNNEQFF. The DNA for the CDR3 is TGTGCCAGCAGTTCCAGACTAGCGGGAAACAATGAGCAGTTCTTC.

J is TRBJ1-4 and V is TRBV5-1; D remains ambiguous. Germline V gives CDR1 SGHRS, CDR2 YFSETQ. V was shortened by 4 bases and J by 10 bases, with 26 bases between the two germline ends. The CDR3 length is 17 residues. CDR3 amino acids: CASSPVLGRNTRGKLFF. CDR3 nucleotide sequence: TGCGCCAGCAGCCCGGTTCTCGGTCGAAACACCCGGGGAAAACTGTTTTTT.

The J gene is TRBJ2-1, the V gene TRBV5-4, with TRBD2 matching 7 bases. Germline V gene sequence: CDR1 SGHNT, CDR2 YYREEE (reference sequence). The CDR3 extends over 17 amino acids. V was clipped by 0 bases and J by 0 bases; unmatched bases: 6. The CDR3 DNA is TGTGCCAGCAGCTTGGGGTCTAGCGGAAGCTCCTACAATGAGCAGTTCTTC. This encodes CASSLGSSGSSYNEQFF.

This clone was seen only a few times. The chain couples TRBV6-1 to TRBJ2-7, with 7 bases fitting TRBD1. The CDR3 totals 11 residues. V was pared by 2 bases and J by 12 bases, with 4 bases of the junction left unmatched. Germline CDR1 is MNHNS and CDR2 is SASEGT. CDR3 loop: CASSESRGWYF. Written as DNA, the CDR3 is TGTGCCAGCAGTGAATCCAGGGGGTGGTACTTC.

V is TRBV18 and J is TRBJ1-5, with 11 positions matching TRBD1. The J segment lost 6 bases and the V segment lost 4 bases, leaving 5 bases of the junction unmatched. Germline CDR1 is KGHSH and CDR2 is LQKENI. This CDR3 has 15 residues. CDR3: CASSLGQGGGQPQHF. CDR3 nucleotides: TGTGCCAGCTCACTGGGACAGGGGGGAGGTCAGCCCCAGCATTTT.

Concerning this clone: Its ends do not fully match the called genes, so a read error is possible. The V and J genes are TRBV7-9 and TRBJ2-1, with D perhaps matching TRBD2 (6 bases). In germline, CDR1 is SEHNR, CDR2 FQNEAQ (reference sequence). The CDR3 totals 16 residues. CDR3 sequence (DNA): TGTTCCAGCAGCATAACTAGCTTAAGCTCCTACAATGAGCAGTTCTTC. Its translation is CSSSITSLSSYNEQFF.

This clone was seen a single time. The chain is built from TRBV27 and TRBJ2-3; possible D gene TRBD2, 7 bases. Germline assignment: CDR1 MNHEY and CDR2 SMNVEV (reference sequence). Deletions cut 2 bases from V and 13 bases from J, with 16 bases between. The CDR3 is made up of 13 amino acids. This chain's CDR3 is CASSLRGGASEYF. The CDR3 nucleotides are TGTGCCAGCAGTTTACGCGGGGGCGCCTCGGAGTATTTT.

This clone was seen more than once but under ten times. The chain uses TRBV11-2 and TRBJ2-7, with 13 positions matching TRBD2. Per germline, CDR1 SGHAT and CDR2 FQNNGV. There are 16 residues in the CDR3. After removal of 1 base from V and 6 bases from J, the junction contained 6 bases not matched to a gene. DNA of the CDR3: TGTGCCAGCAGCTTAGTTCCGACTAGCGGGAGGTCCGAGCAGTACTTC. Translated: CASSLVPTSGRSEQYF.

This chain connects TRBV5-1 to TRBJ1-5; possibly TRBD1 for D (6 bases). The CDR3 consists of 14 residues. Per the germline V gene, CDR1 is SGHRS and CDR2 is YFSETQ. V lost 2 bases to trimming and J lost 7 bases, with 13 bases between them. CDR3 protein: CASSLQGDGQPQHF. In DNA form, the CDR3 reads TGCGCCAGCAGCTTACAGGGTGACGGGCAGCCCCAGCATTTT.

The rearrangement joins TRBV7-2 to TRBJ2-1; 13 bases agree with TRBD2. The germline V gene has CDR1 SGHTA and CDR2 FQGNSA. J gave up 9 bases and V 5 bases, and 10 bases lay outside the gene matches. The length of the CDR3 is 16 residues. CDR3 bases: TGTGCCAGCAGCCCGCAGACTAGCGGGAGGATTATTGAGCAGTTCTTC. It encodes CASSPQTSGRIIEQFF.

DNA of the CDR3: TGTGCCAGCAGTGTTCAGGGGGCGTCCCCCTTGGGCGAGCAGTACTTC. Protein product: CASSVQGASPLGEQYF. The chain combines TRBV6-1 with TRBJ2-7; 8 bases are shared with TRBD1. Germline V lookup: CDR1 MNHNS, CDR2 SASEGT. This CDR3 is built from 16 residues. J lost 6 bases, V lost 4 bases, and 14 bases had no gene match.

This sequence joins TRBV27 and TRBJ2-3; possible D gene TRBD2, 5 bases. The CDR3 runs 13 residues. V was clipped by 3 bases and J by 6 bases, with 10 bases between them. Germline-derived CDR1 and CDR2 are MNHEY and SMNVEV (reference sequence). The CDR3 region has the DNA TGTGCCAGCAGTTTGTATGCTAGCGATACGCAGTATTTT. This translates into CASSLYASDTQYF.

The chain uses TRBV15 and TRBJ2-5; the D gene is possibly TRBD2 (6 bases). Germline values: CDR1 LNHNV, CDR2 YYDKDF (reference sequence). Trimming shortened V by 1 base and J by 5 bases, and 23 bases separated the two germline ends. The CDR3 length is 18 residues. The CDR3 sequence is CATSRVGTLGGRLETQYF. For the CDR3, the DNA is TGTGCCACCAGCAGAGTTGGGACGTTGGGGGGTCGGTTGGAGACCCAGTACTTC.

The rearrangement joins TRBV18 to TRBJ2-7; TRBD2 matches at 9 bases. CDR3 size: 15 residues. Germline V CDR1 and CDR2: KGHSH, LQKENI. J gave up 6 bases and V 4 bases, and 10 bases lay outside the gene matches. The CDR3 region has the DNA TGTGCCAGCTCACTGCCGGGGCTAGCGGGATCCGAGCAGTACTTC. Translated: CASSLPGLAGSEQYF.

The chain recombines TRBV2 with TRBJ2-6; D call uncertain. V was clipped by 8 bases and J by 2 bases, with 13 bases between them. CDR1 SNHLY and CDR2 FYNNEI come from the germline V gene. The CDR3 is 15 amino acids. CDR3 bases: TGTGCCAGCCTAGAAACATACACTGGGGCCAACGTCCTGACTTTC. Translating gives CASLETYTGANVLTF.

This clone was counted once. The chain links TRBV5-1 to TRBJ1-2, with D tentatively TRBD1 (5 bases). Germline V gene data show CDR1 as SGHRS and CDR2 as YFSETQ. The V end was cut by 0 bases, the J end by 5 bases, with 11 bases between. The CDR3 length is 14 residues. In nucleotides, the CDR3 is TGCGCCAGCAGCTTGGAAGGGGAAGCTTATGGCTACACCTTC. This gives the protein CASSLEGEAYGYTF.